This is a list of T cell receptor beta chains from one sample in a study of cytomegalovirus exposure and HLA in healthy donors. Produced via immunoSEQ multiplex PCR; TCRdb's table is partial and in-frame only. The sample yields around 300,000 clones, 87% seen once. Material: PBMCs. These receptors all come from a woman between 25 and 40 years old in good health and CMV-seropositive. CDR3s include the opening cysteine and the closing phenylalanine or tryptophan. The D gene is left open where the match is weak. The size entry is marked missing in some rows and otherwise reads once, few, many or a size class.

TRBJ1-3 TRBV6-1 . . 14 TGTGCCAGCAGTGAGCGGGGCTCGGGGGACACCATATATTTT CASSERGSGDTIYF
TRBJ1-2 TRBV19 . . 12 TGTGCCAGTAGCCGGGACGGGCAGGGCTACACCTTC CASSRDGQGYTF
TRBJ2-2 TRBV6-6 TRBD1 . 16 TGTGCCAGCAGCAATACCGGGACAGGGGACACCGGGGAGCTGTTTTTT CASSNTGTGDTGELFF
TRBJ2-5 TRBV20-1 . . 11 TGCAGTGCTAGAGATTTCGAGACCCAGTACTTC CSARDFETQYF
TRBJ1-1 TRBV19 TRBD1 . 13 TGTGCCAGTAGCACAGGGGGCTCCACTGAAGCTTTCTTT CASSTGGSTEAFF
TRBJ2-5 TRBV7-2 . . 14 TGTGCCAGCAGCCACAAGCCTGACACGGAGACCCAGTACTTC CASSHKPDTETQYF
TRBJ2-7 TRBV18 TRBD1 . 15 TGTGCCAGCTCACCCGGACAGGGGATGGTATACGAGCAGTACTTC CASSPGQGMVYEQYF
TRBJ2-3 TRBV27 . . 11 TGTGCCAGCAGCAGCACAGATACGCAGTATTTT CASSSTDTQYF
TRBJ2-7 TRBV27 . . 16 TGTGCCAGCAGTCCCGCCGGGGCCCCGCTATCCTACGAGCAGTACTTC CASSPAGAPLSYEQYF
TRBJ1-2 TRBV28 . . 16 TGTGCCAGCAGTTTACCTTTCGGGGCAGGGAGTGTTGGCTACACCTTC CASSLPFGAGSVGYTF
TRBJ2-7 TRBV14 . . 17 TGTGCCAGCAGCCAAGTTTCAGCGGGACCTTATAGGGGGGAGCAGTACTTC CASSQVSAGPYRGEQYF
TRBJ1-2 TRBV27 . . 13 TGTGCCAGCAAAATGGCGGGAATAGATGGCTACACCTTC CASKMAGIDGYTF
TRBJ2-7 TRBV29-1 . . 13 TGCAGCGTTCGGGCTGGCTCCACCTACGAGCAGTACTTC CSVRAGSTYEQYF
TRBJ2-5 TRBV9 . . 14 TGTGCCAGCAGCGCTACAGTAGGTCCGGGGACCCAGTACTTC CASSATVGPGTQYF
TRBJ2-7 TRBV28 . . 13 TGTGCCAGCAGCCCAGTAGTAATCTACGAGCAGTACTTC CASSPVVIYEQYF
TRBJ2-3 TRBV2 TRBD2 . 16 TGTGCCAGCAGTGTCTCGCGGGAGAAGCCCACAGATACGCAGTATTTT CASSVSREKPTDTQYF
TRBJ1-6 TRBV7-2 . . 17 TGTGCCAGCAGCCTAGGCTTGTGGGGGCGTCTGCTATCACCCCTCCACTTT CASSLGLWGRLLSPLHF
TRBJ2-5 TRBV27 . . 13 TGTGCCAGCAGTTTAAAGGGGAGAGAGACCCAGTACTTC CASSLKGRETQYF
TRBJ1-1 TRBV5-1 . . 16 TGCGCCAGCAGCTTGGACGGTTGGTCGGGGAACACTGAAGCTTTCTTT CASSLDGWSGNTEAFF
TRBJ2-1 TRBV9 TRBD1 . 15 TGTGCCAGCAGCGCCTTAGGACAGGGTTATTCTCAGCAGTTCTTC CASSALGQGYSQQFF
TRBJ1-2 TRBV6-6 . few 14 TGTGCCAGCAGTTACTCGTCCCAGAACTATGGCTACACCTTC CASSYSSQNYGYTF
TRBJ2-7 TRBV7-9 . . 14 TGTGCCAGCAGCGAGACTAGTGGCGGCGACGAGCAGTACTTC CASSETSGGDEQYF
TRBJ2-3 TRBV7-8 TRBD1 . 17 TGTGCCAGCCAGTGGGCTGGGACAGTCAGACCCACAGATACGCAGTATTTT CASQWAGTVRPTDTQYF
TRBJ1-3 TRBV4-1 TRBD1 few 15 TGCGCCAGCAGCCGACCGGGACAGGCTGGAAACACCATATATTTT CASSRPGQAGNTIYF
TRBJ1-2 TRBV27 . once 16 TGTGCCAGCAGTGCCCAATTTTCGGGCGTACTATTACGCTACACCTTC CASSAQFSGVLLRYTF